These 18 T cell receptor beta chains share one sample of origin, sequenced in a study of blood T cell repertoires in COVID-19. TCRdb's copy holds only in-frame clones and misses some; the assay was immunoSEQ multiplex PCR. The data show 150,000 to 200,000 clones, with more than 60% seen just once and roughly 7.5% held by the top ten. What was sequenced was peripheral blood. These receptors all come from a man in his sixties with acute or convalescent COVID-19.

V and J are TRBV3-1 (or the pseudogene TRBV3-2) and TRBJ1-6; 9 bases fit TRBD1. Germline V CDR1 and CDR2: LGHDT, YNNKEL (reference sequence). The CDR3 spans 20 residues. V shed 2 bases and J 2 bases; nucleotides not matched to a gene: 13. CDR3 amino acids: CASSQPPLDRGNAYNSPLHF. DNA of the CDR3: TGTGCCAGCAGCCAACCTCCTCTGGACAGGGGAAACGCCTATAATTCACCCCTCCACTTT.

Turning to this clone: The junction departs from the called germline gene at one end, perhaps through a read error. Other DNA sequences in the same sample also yield this CDR3. The rearrangement uses TRBV20-1 and TRBJ1-2; no reliable D call. The CDR3 has 13 residues. Germline CDR1 is DFQATT and CDR2 is SNEGSKA (reference sequence). The CDR3: CSASGVEDYGYTF. The CDR3 DNA sequence: TGCAGTGCTAGTGGGGTAGAGGACTATGGCTATACCTTC.

CDR3 DNA: TGTGCCAGCAGCTTGGCCGGGACAGTAAATCAGCCCCAGCATTTT. It translates to CASSLAGTVNQPQHF. The genes are TRBV11-2 and TRBJ1-5; 7 bases are a match to TRBD1. J was trimmed by 4 bases and V by 3 bases; bases with no gene match: 6. This CDR3 is 15 amino acids long. The germline V gene has CDR1 SGHAT and CDR2 FQNNGV.

The chain joins TRBV5-6 to TRBJ2-2; the match to TRBD1 covers 7 bases. J gave up 3 bases and V 2 bases, and 4 bases lay outside the gene matches. Germline lookup yields CDR1 SGHDT and CDR2 YYEEEE. CDR3 length: 15 amino acids. CDR3 loop: CASSFRDRDTGELFF. In nucleotides, the CDR3 is TGTGCCAGCAGCTTTAGGGACAGAGACACCGGGGAGCTGTTTTTT.

This chain connects TRBV7-9 to TRBJ2-7, with 14 bases identical to TRBD2. The germline V gene encodes CDR1 SEHNR and CDR2 FQNEAQ (reference sequence). J lost 6 bases, V lost 5 bases, and 9 bases had no gene match. This CDR3 has 16 residues. The CDR3 here is CASSPPGLAGAGEQYF. The CDR3 DNA sequence: TGTGCCAGCAGCCCCCCGGGACTAGCGGGGGCCGGCGAGCAGTACTTC.

The V call is TRBV2, the J call TRBJ2-1, with 7 nucleotides matching TRBD1. V lost 5 bases, J lost 6 bases, and 10 bases stayed unmatched. Germline V gene lookup returns CDR1 SNHLY and CDR2 FYNNEI. This CDR3 contains 15 residues. The CDR3 region is CASSRGQPELNEQFF. The CDR3 bases are TGTGCCAGCAGTCGGGGACAGCCAGAACTCAATGAGCAGTTCTTC. The full variable domain, completed using reference TRBV2 and TRBJ2-1, is EPEVTQTPSHQVTQMGQEVILRCVPISNHLYFYWYRQILGQKVEFLVSFYNNEISEKSEIFDDQFSVERPDGSNFTLKIRSTKLEDSAMYFCASSRGQPELNEQFFGPGTRLTVL.

In this sample, this clone turned up a few times. This chain uses TRBV19 with TRBJ1-1, with TRBD1 as a possible D gene (5 bases). The CDR3 totals 13 residues. The germline V gene has CDR1 LNHDA and CDR2 SQIVND (reference sequence). The V end lost 2 bases, the J end lost 4 bases, and 8 bases lay between the germline ends. The CDR3 nucleotides read TGTGCCAGTAGTATAACTGGGGCCACTGAAGCTTTCTTT. Its translation is CASSITGATEAFF.

The gene calls are TRBV6-1 and TRBJ2-1, with 9 bases aligning to TRBD1. The CDR3 is 16 residues long. Looked up from germline, CDR1 is MNHNS and CDR2 is SASEGT. V trimming: 4 bases; J trimming: 3 bases; junction bases outside the gene matches: 7. This chain's CDR3 is CASSASGQGFYNEQFF. The DNA for the CDR3 is TGTGCCAGCAGTGCATCCGGACAGGGGTTCTACAATGAGCAGTTCTTC.

V gene TRBV5-4 combines with J gene TRBJ2-5; D may be TRBD2 (7 bases). V was shortened by 4 bases and J by 4 bases, with 17 bases between the two germline ends. The V gene's germline CDR1 is SGHNT and CDR2 YYREEE (reference sequence). This CDR3 is built from 15 residues. CDR3 nucleotides: TGTGCCAGCAGCCCGGAGGGGGGGCGGGGAGAGACCCAGTACTTC. Encoded protein: CASSPEGGRGETQYF.

Comment on this clone: Other DNA variants within this sample encode the same CDR3. V is TRBV6-1 and J is TRBJ1-2, with TRBD1 matching over 9 bases. The CDR3 spans 13 residues. Unmatched junction bases numbered 0, after V lost 1 base and J lost 6 bases. Germline V CDR1 and CDR2: MNHNS, SASEGT. The CDR3 DNA sequence: TGTGCCAGCAGTGAAGGGACAGGGGATGGCTACACCTTC. This sequence encodes CASSEGTGDGYTF.

This clone was observed many times. The gene calls are TRBV4-3 and TRBJ2-3; D possibly corresponds to TRBD1 (5 bases). The CDR3 loop spans 17 amino acids. CDR1 and CDR2 from the germline V gene are LGHNA and YSLEER. V lost 6 bases and J 2 bases, leaving 21 bases between the germline ends. The CDR3 bases are TGCGCCAGCAGAACAGGCGGTCCATCCGTCGTCACAGATACGCAGTATTTT. Residues: CASRTGGPSVVTDTQYF.

The V call is TRBV5-1, the J call TRBJ2-2; TRBD1 matches at 8 bases. Looked up from germline, CDR1 is SGHRS and CDR2 is YFSETQ. After removal of 4 bases from V and 5 bases from J, the junction contained 10 bases not matched to a gene. The CDR3 sequence is 16 residues long. Here the CDR3 reads CASSIPQGARTGELFF. For the CDR3, the DNA is TGCGCCAGCAGCATACCTCAGGGGGCGCGAACCGGGGAGCTGTTTTTT.

This chain links TRBV7-9 with TRBJ2-2; 13 bases match TRBD2. CDR1 and CDR2 (germline): SEHNR, FQNEAQ (reference sequence). V dropped 5 bases and J dropped 7; count of bases not matched to a gene: 7. This CDR3 comprises 16 residues. CDR3 in DNA: TGTGCCAGCAGCCCTACTAGCGGGGGGGCCATCGGGGAGCTGTTTTTT. Amino acid sequence: CASSPTSGGAIGELFF.

The rearrangement uses TRBV5-1 and TRBJ1-1, with a tentative D call TRBD1 (6 bases). Germline values: CDR1 SGHRS, CDR2 YFSETQ. With 4 bases removed from V and 7 bases from J, the gap between germline ends came to 17 bases. The CDR3 is 14 amino acids. CDR3 nucleotide sequence: TGCGCCAGCAGCCCCTCGGGGGGCAGCGTTGAAGCTTTCTTT. It translates to CASSPSGGSVEAFF.

The chain is built from TRBV7-2 and TRBJ2-7; TRBD1 matches 8 bases. CDR3 size: 14 residues. V shed 5 bases, J shed 6 bases, and the junction held 9 bases outside the gene matches. Germline CDR1 is SGHTA and CDR2 is FQGNSA. Here the CDR3 DNA reads TGTGCCAGCAGCCCAAGGGACAGGATAGGCGAGCAGTACTTC. Translation: CASSPRDRIGEQYF.

The chain carries TRBV7-8 and TRBJ1-3; D gene uncertain. Per the germline V gene, CDR1 is SGHVS and CDR2 is FQNEAQ. CDR3 length: 12 residues. The ends were cut back, 5 bases at V and 4 bases at J, with 6 bases in the middle. The CDR3 coding sequence is TGTGCCAGCAGCCCCCAGGGAAACACCATATATTTT. The encoded protein is CASSPQGNTIYF.

The rearrangement links TRBV24-1 to TRBJ2-1, with D possibly matching TRBD1 (7 bases). V lost 0 bases and J lost 8, with 19 bases in between. Germline V lookup: CDR1 KGHDR, CDR2 SFDVKD. CDR3 length: 17 residues. CDR3 coding DNA: TGTGCCACCAGTGATTTGGGCGGGACAGAGACTGGGCATGAGCAGTTCTTC. It is translated as CATSDLGGTETGHEQFF.

The chain links TRBV24-1 to TRBJ2-1; 9 nucleotides match TRBD1. The CDR3 loop spans 18 amino acids. The V gene end was trimmed by 1 base and the J gene end by 6 bases; junction bases not matched to a gene: 12. Looked up from germline, CDR1 is KGHDR and CDR2 is SFDVKD. The CDR3, as DNA: TGTGCCACCAGTGATTTTGGGGGGGTACAGGGGGCAAGCAATGAGCAGTTCTTC. Translating it yields CATSDFGGVQGASNEQFF.